The rows below give T cell receptor beta chains drawn from one sample of a study of blood T cell repertoires in COVID-19. Libraries were prepared by immunoSEQ multiplex PCR; TCRdb keeps only in-frame clonotypes and omits some of them. The profile shows roughly 79,000 clones, roughly 84% of them singletons. Sequencing used peripheral blood. The receptors stem from a man in his fifties with acute or convalescent COVID-19. CDR3s include the opening cysteine and the closing phenylalanine or tryptophan. The D gene is left open where the match is weak. The size of a clone is reported for some rows only, either as once, few or many, or as a class for expanded clones.

clone size	J gene	V gene	D gene	CDR3 protein	CDR3 DNA
NA	TRBJ2-5	TRBV11-3	TRBD1	CASSRIRGKSQGAQYF	TGTGCCAGCAGCCGAATCAGGGGCAAGAGCCAGGGGGCCCAGTACTTC
NA	TRBJ1-2	TRBV6-2/TRBV6-3	NA	CASSGQLNYGYTF	TGTGCCAGCAGCGGACAGCTCAACTATGGCTACACCTTC
NA	TRBJ2-7	TRBV4-1	TRBD2	CASSQGTSGYEQYF	TGCGCCAGCAGCCAAGGGACTAGCGGCTACGAGCAGTACTTC
NA	TRBJ2-2	TRBV5-1	NA	CASSFDGSTGELFF	TGCGCCAGCAGCTTTGATGGTAGCACCGGGGAGCTGTTTTTT
NA	TRBJ1-5	TRBV5-6	NA	CASSLQGVGQPQHF	TGTGCCAGCAGCTTACAGGGAGTGGGTCAGCCCCAGCATTTT
NA	TRBJ1-4	TRBV6-5	NA	CASSYSGLTTNEKLFF	TGTGCCAGCAGTTACTCGGGGCTTACAACTAATGAAAAACTGTTTTTT
once	TRBJ1-2	TRBV7-2	NA	CASSLAASGKGYTF	TGTGCCAGCAGCTTAGCGGCCTCGGGGAAGGGCTACACCTTC
NA	TRBJ1-1	TRBV13	NA	CASSLESRYTEAFF	TGTGCCAGCAGCTTAGAGTCCAGATACACTGAAGCTTTCTTT
NA	TRBJ1-5	TRBV6-6	TRBD1	CASRLGQGALNQPQHF	TGTGCCAGCAGGTTGGGACAGGGGGCCCTCAATCAGCCCCAGCATTTT
NA	TRBJ2-2	TRBV10-3	TRBD1	CAISDPGQGLAGELFF	TGTGCCATCAGTGACCCGGGACAGGGTCTGGCCGGGGAGCTGTTTTTT
NA	TRBJ2-2	TRBV7-6	NA	CASSLGGSAGELFF	TGTGCCAGCAGCTTAGGAGGTTCCGCCGGGGAGCTGTTTTTT
NA	TRBJ1-2	TRBV12-2	NA	CASRPTRAAYGYTF	TGTGCAAGTCGCCCCACCAGGGCTGCCTATGGCTACACCTTC
NA	TRBJ2-1	TRBV19	NA	CATSGQSSYNEQFF	TGTGCCACCAGCGGACAGAGCTCCTACAATGAGCAGTTCTTC